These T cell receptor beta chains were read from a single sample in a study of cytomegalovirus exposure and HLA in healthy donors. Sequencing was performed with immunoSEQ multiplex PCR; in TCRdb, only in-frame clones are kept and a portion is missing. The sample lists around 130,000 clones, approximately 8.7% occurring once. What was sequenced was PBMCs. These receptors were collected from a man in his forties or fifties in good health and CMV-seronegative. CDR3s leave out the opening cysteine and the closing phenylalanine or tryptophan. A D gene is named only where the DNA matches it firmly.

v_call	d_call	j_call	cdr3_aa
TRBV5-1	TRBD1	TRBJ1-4	ASSRDRGGEKLF
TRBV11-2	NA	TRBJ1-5	ASSFRGTENQPQH
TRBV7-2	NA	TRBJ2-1	ASTNYRADEQF
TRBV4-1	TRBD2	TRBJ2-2	ASSLLAGNTGELF
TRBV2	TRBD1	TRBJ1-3	ASTPTGEATNTIY
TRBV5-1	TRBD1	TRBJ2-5	ASRSGTGGWETQY
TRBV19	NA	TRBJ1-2	ATTPGSNGYT
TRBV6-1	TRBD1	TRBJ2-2	ASSLDRGPGELF
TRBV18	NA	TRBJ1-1	ASSQASPGFKGTEAF
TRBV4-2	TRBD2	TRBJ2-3	ASSQGLAADTQY
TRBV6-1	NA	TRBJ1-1	ATLGNTEAF
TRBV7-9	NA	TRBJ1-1	ASSLDPGQNTEAF
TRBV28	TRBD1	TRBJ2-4	ASSPPTGGAAKNIQY
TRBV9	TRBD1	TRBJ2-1	ASSANLRDRGNEQF
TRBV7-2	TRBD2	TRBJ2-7	ASSLRPTSGGAYEQY
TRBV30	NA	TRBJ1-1	AWSPNMNTEAF
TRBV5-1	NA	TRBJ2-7	ASSPRPGEQY
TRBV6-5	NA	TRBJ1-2	ASSYGEVAYGYT
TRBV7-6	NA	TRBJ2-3	ASSGGIGTDTQY
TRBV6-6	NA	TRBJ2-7	ASSYSASNGEQY
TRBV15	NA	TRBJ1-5	ATSRGGRGNQPQH
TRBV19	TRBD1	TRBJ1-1	ASSLSRGYMNTEAF
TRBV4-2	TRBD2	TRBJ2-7	ASSHREGRYEQY
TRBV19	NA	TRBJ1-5	ASSVTGWNQPQH
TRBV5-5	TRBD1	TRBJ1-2	ASSTVPDRDGYT
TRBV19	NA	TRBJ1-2	ASRLPGGHGYT
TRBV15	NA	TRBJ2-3	ATSTAEVDTQY
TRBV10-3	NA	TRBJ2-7	ASNGAPSYEQY
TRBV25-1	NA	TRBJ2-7	ASSEIGGRGHEQY
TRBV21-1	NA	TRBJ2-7	DSSIGAYEQY
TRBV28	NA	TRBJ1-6	ASRQAIGRDSINSPLH
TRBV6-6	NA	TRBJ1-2	ASSYLGGVYGYT
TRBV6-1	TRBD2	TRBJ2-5	ASSDLGGVETQY
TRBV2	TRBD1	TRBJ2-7	ASRFGDRPSYEQY
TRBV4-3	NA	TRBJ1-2	ASSQGGVGYGYT
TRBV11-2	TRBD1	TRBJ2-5	ASSTRTGVGETQY
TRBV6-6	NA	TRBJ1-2	ASRLGGSGYGYT
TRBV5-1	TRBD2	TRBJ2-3	ASGSIAGGLSTDTQY
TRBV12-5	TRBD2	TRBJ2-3	ASASGLADTDTQY
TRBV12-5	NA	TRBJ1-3	ASDRTEGNTIY
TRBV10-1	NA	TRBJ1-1	ASSETRGNTEAF
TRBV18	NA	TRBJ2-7	ASSPNRVDEQY
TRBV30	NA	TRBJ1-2	AWSVDSRGHYGYT
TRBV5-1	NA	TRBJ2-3	ASSPDYGDTQY
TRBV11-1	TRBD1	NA	ASRVTGFSYNEQF
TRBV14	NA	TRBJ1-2	ASSQASRPRAGYT
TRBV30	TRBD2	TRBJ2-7	AYAGGSYEQY
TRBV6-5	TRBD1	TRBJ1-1	ASSRQQGNAEAF
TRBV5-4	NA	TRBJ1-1	ASRFGQNTEAF
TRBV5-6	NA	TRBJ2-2	ASREGGRNTGELF
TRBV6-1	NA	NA	ASREGDSSYEQF
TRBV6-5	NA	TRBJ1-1	ASKVGLGTEAF
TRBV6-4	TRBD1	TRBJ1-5	ATTGIRDRAQPQH
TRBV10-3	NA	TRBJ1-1	AISFSGDTEAF
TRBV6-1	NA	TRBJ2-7	ASRSSYEQY
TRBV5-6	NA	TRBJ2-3	ASTSVPHDTQY
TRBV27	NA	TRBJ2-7	ASRGRAYYEQY
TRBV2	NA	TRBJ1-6	ASSATVTPLH